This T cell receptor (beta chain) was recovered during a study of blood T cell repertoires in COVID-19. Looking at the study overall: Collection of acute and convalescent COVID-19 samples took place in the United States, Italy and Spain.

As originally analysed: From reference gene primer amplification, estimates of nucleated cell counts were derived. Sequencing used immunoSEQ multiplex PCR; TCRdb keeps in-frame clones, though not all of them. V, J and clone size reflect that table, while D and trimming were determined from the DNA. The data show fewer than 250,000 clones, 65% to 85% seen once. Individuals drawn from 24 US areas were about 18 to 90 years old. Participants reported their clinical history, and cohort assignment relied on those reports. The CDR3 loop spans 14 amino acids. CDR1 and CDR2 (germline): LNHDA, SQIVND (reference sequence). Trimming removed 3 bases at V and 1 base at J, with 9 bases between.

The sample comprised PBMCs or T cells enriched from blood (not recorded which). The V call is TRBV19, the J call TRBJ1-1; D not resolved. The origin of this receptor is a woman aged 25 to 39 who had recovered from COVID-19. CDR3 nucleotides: TGTGCCAGTAGTATTAAGGCGGAGAACACTGAAGCTTTCTTT. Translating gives CASSIKAENTEAFF.